A single sample is the source of the 21 T cell receptor beta chains below, sequenced in a study of identical twins. TCRdb passed the 5' RACE reads through MiXCR, listing each CDR3 protein once. This sample has some 1,600,000 distinct CDR3 sequences, with about 32% found just once. The sample consisted of cord blood. These receptors were taken from a newborn girl in good health.

Worth noting for this clonotype: With a much larger clone just one base away, this may be a read error. The chain recombines TRBV4-1 with TRBJ2-5; weak D call: TRBD2 (5 bases). Trimming removed 0 bases at V and 11 bases at J, with 25 bases between. The germline gives CDR1 MGHRA, CDR2 YSYEKL. The CDR3 is 17 residues long. The CDR3 is CASSQDRERTTYNEQYF. CDR3 nucleotides: TGCGCCAGCAGCCAAGATCGTGAGCGGACCACTTACAATGAGCAGTACTTC.

The chain is built from TRBV7-7 and TRBJ2-5; D is undetermined. Deletions cut 1 base from V and 12 bases from J, with 12 bases between. In germline, CDR1 is SSHAT, CDR2 FNYEAQ (reference sequence). The CDR3 loop spans 12 amino acids. The CDR3 protein is CASSLVEDPKYF. The DNA for the CDR3 is TGTGCCAGCAGCTTAGTTGAGGACCCTAAGTACTTC. Drawing the rest from reference TRBV7-7 and TRBJ2-5, the complete variable domain is GAGVSQSPRYKVTKRGQDVTLRCDPISSHATLYWYQQALGQGPEFLTYFNYEAQPDKSGLPSDRFSAERPEGSISTLTIQRTEQRDSAMYRCASSLVEDPKYFGPGTRLLVL.

The rearrangement uses TRBV3-1 and TRBJ2-5; 8 bases are shared with TRBD2. Germline CDR1 is LGHDT and CDR2 is YNNKEL (reference sequence). The CDR3 runs to 15 residues. V was clipped by 0 bases and J by 3 bases; unmatched bases: 3. The CDR3 here is CASSQEGTRKETQYF. For the CDR3, the DNA is TGTGCCAGCAGCCAAGAAGGGACTAGAAAAGAGACCCAGTACTTC.

In this sample, this clonotype turned up many times. The chain employs TRBV27 and TRBJ2-3; unclear D gene. The V gene's germline CDR1 is MNHEY and CDR2 SMNVEV (reference sequence). V lost 6 bases to trimming and J lost 1 base, with 11 bases between them. This CDR3 has 14 residues. Here the CDR3 reads CASSRQGRTDTQYF. Written as DNA, the CDR3 is TGTGCCAGCAGCCGACAAGGACGCACAGATACGCAGTATTTT.

The chain employs TRBV3-1 and TRBJ2-7, with 9 bases matching TRBD2. V lost 8 bases and J lost 2; bases outside the gene matches: 13. This CDR3 region has 16 residues. Germline CDR1 LGHDT, CDR2 YNNKEL (reference sequence). CDR3 DNA: TGTGCCAGCTCTCCCTACGGAGCGGGAGGCACCTACGAGCAGTACTTC. Translation gives CASSPYGAGGTYEQYF.

This clonotype was seen a few times. The CDR3 loop reads CASSPEVGTNEKLFF. In DNA, the CDR3 is TGTGCCAGCAGCCCCGAGGTCGGGACTAATGAAAAACTGTTTTTT. The V gene is TRBV7-9, the J gene TRBJ1-4; D not certain. V was cut by 5 bases and J by 2 bases, with 12 bases left in between. The CDR3 is made up of 15 amino acids. The V gene's germline CDR1 is SEHNR and CDR2 FQNEAQ (reference sequence).

The gene calls are TRBV15 and TRBJ2-5; the D call may be TRBD1 or TRBD2 (5 bases each). The CDR3 has 14 residues. The V gene lost 3 bases and the J gene lost 2 bases, with 10 bases spanning the gap. CDR1 is LNHNV and CDR2 is YYDKDF in the germline V gene (reference sequence). CDR3 protein: CATSRPGRQETQYF. The DNA of the CDR3 is TGTGCCACCAGCAGGCCGGGACGGCAAGAGACCCAGTACTTC.

Points on this clonotype: One base away lies a much larger clone, so this may be a sequencing read error. The rearrangement uses TRBV3-1 and TRBJ1-2, with D uncertain. CDR1 and CDR2 (germline): LGHDT, YNNKEL (reference sequence). V lost 4 bases and J 5 bases, leaving 11 bases between the germline ends. The CDR3 length is 13 residues. The CDR3 bases are TGTGCCAGCAGCCTCGCCACAGAGTATGGCTACACCTTC. Protein sequence: CASSLATEYGYTF.

This rearrangement joins TRBV6-5 to TRBJ1-1; D uncertain. CDR3 length equals 16 residues. V lost 1 base and J 1 base, leaving 13 bases between the germline ends. Germline loops: CDR1 MNHEY, CDR2 SVGAGI. The CDR3 is CASSYYGRRRNTEAFF. CDR3 sequence (DNA): TGTGCCAGCAGTTACTATGGGAGAAGGAGGAACACTGAAGCTTTCTTT.

The chain has TRBV5-1 and TRBJ1-1; 8 bases line up with TRBD1. This CDR3 comprises 15 residues. V gave up 4 bases and J gave up 10 bases; unmatched junction bases: 15. The germline gives CDR1 SGHRS, CDR2 YFSETQ. DNA for the CDR3: TGCGCCAGCAGCCCGGTGGACAGGGCTACCGAAGGAGCTTTCTTT. Translated, it gives CASSPVDRATEGAFF.

The chain combines TRBV5-4 with TRBJ2-1, with a tentative D call TRBD2 (5 bases). Trimming stripped 5 bases from V and 9 bases from J, with 18 bases between. Germline V gene data show CDR1 as SGHNT and CDR2 as YYREEE (reference sequence). The CDR3 totals 14 residues. In DNA form, the CDR3 reads TGTGCCAGCAGGGCGTCGACTATTTTAGGTGAGCAGTTCTTC. Its protein is CASRASTILGEQFF.

This clonotype was seen only a few times. The rearrangement links TRBV6-6 to TRBJ2-5; 8 bases map to TRBD2. There are 16 residues in the CDR3. Per germline, CDR1 MNHNY and CDR2 SVGAGI (reference sequence). With 0 bases clipped from V and 3 bases from J, the junction kept 6 bases outside the gene matches. CDR3 nucleotide sequence: TGTGCCAGCAGTTACTCGCCGGGAGGGCCAAAAGAGACCCAGTACTTC. Translated, it gives CASSYSPGGPKETQYF.

This chain joins TRBV6-1 and TRBJ2-7; possibly TRBD2 for D (5 bases). Germline V lookup: CDR1 MNHNS, CDR2 SASEGT. V was shortened by 7 bases and J by 11 bases, with 15 bases between the two germline ends. This CDR3 region has 11 residues. The CDR3 nucleotides are TGTGCCAGCACTGAGGGCCTGGGAGAGTACTTC. It specifies CASTEGLGEYF.

The V and J genes are TRBV12-3 or TRBV12-4 and TRBJ2-1; TRBD2 matches at 8 bases. The CDR3 length is 15 residues. V shed 6 bases, J shed 3 bases, and the junction held 7 bases outside the gene matches. CDR3 protein: CASRKGGGLYNEQFF. The CDR3 DNA is TGTGCCAGCAGAAAAGGCGGGGGGCTCTACAATGAGCAGTTCTTC.

The chain carries TRBV2 and TRBJ2-5; 7 bases are a match to TRBD2. Germline values: CDR1 SNHLY, CDR2 FYNNEI. The length of the CDR3 is 14 residues. Trimming removed 8 bases from V and 11 bases from J; junction bases left unmatched: 17. The CDR3 spells CASAGDPSGKEQYF. The DNA for the CDR3 is TGTGCCAGCGCGGGAGACCCTTCTGGCAAGGAGCAGTACTTC.

V and J are TRBV4-1 and TRBJ2-7; 9 bases agree with TRBD2. Trimming removed 4 bases from V and 3 bases from J; junction bases left unmatched: 4. The V gene's germline CDR1 is MGHRA and CDR2 YSYEKL. The length of the CDR3 is 14 residues. The CDR3 bases are TGCGCCAGCAGCCCTTCGACTAGCGGCTACGAGCAGTACTTC. It yields the protein CASSPSTSGYEQYF.

This clonotype was seen at least ten times. The chain employs TRBV12-3 or TRBV12-4 and TRBJ2-7; D is unresolved. The V end lost 3 bases, the J end lost 1 base, and 7 bases lay between the germline ends. The CDR3 is 13 residues long. The CDR3 region is CASSLKVSYEQYF. In DNA form, the CDR3 reads TGTGCCAGCAGTTTGAAGGTTTCCTACGAGCAGTACTTC.

This clonotype was seen a few times. The rearrangement links TRBV6-5 to TRBJ2-3; 11 bases map to TRBD2. Germline V gene lookup returns CDR1 MNHEY and CDR2 SVGAGI. V shed 0 bases and J 2 bases; nucleotides not matched to a gene: 4. The CDR3 is 17 amino acids. The chain's CDR3 is CASSYSGLADFTDTQYF. The CDR3 nucleotides read TGTGCCAGCAGTTACTCGGGACTAGCGGACTTCACAGATACGCAGTATTTT.

Only a few counts were recorded for this clonotype. This chain links TRBV9 with TRBJ2-5, with D possibly being TRBD2 (6 bases). CDR1 SGDLS and CDR2 YYNGEE come from the germline V gene. V lost 2 bases to trimming and J lost 3 bases, with 14 bases between them. This CDR3 has 15 amino acids. CDR3 loop: CASSVDGGAKETQYF. Written as DNA, the CDR3 is TGTGCCAGCAGCGTTGACGGGGGAGCCAAAGAGACCCAGTACTTC.

V is TRBV12-3 or TRBV12-4 and J is TRBJ2-1; TRBD2 agrees at 13 bases. Trimming took 5 bases from V and 5 from J; bases not matched to a gene: 9. This CDR3 contains 17 residues. The CDR3 is CASSPGLAGDRDNEQFF. The CDR3 coding sequence is TGTGCCAGCAGTCCAGGACTAGCGGGGGACCGCGACAATGAGCAGTTCTTC.

Many counts were recorded for this clonotype. The chain uses TRBV5-1 and TRBJ2-3; D is unclear. There are 13 residues in the CDR3. CDR1 and CDR2 (germline): SGHRS, YFSETQ. Trimming took 1 base from V and 4 from J, leaving 7 bases between them. CDR3 in DNA: TGCGCCAGCAGCTTGAAGGGATCAGATACGCAGTATTTT. Translation: CASSLKGSDTQYF.